The T cell receptor (beta chain) described here comes from a study of blood T cells in healthy people across ages. Findings of the study overall: Higher diversity, along with more naive CD4+ cells, distinguished long-lived donors from aged donors. Naive and antigen-experienced cells could not be conclusively compared, given unsorted PBMCs.

Looked up from germline, CDR1 is DFQATT and CDR2 is SNEGSKA (reference sequence). The CDR3 sequence is 11 residues long. On this clonotype: The antigen remains unidentified. A read error may explain this, as a much larger clone is one base away.

PCR was performed a second time for about 7 to 11 cycles using a sample-barcoded 5' primer and a J-beta primer mix. TCRdb passed the 5' RACE reads through MiXCR, listing each CDR3 protein once. The sample lists around 1.7 million distinct CDR3 sequences, roughly 30% occurring once. This TCR derives from a woman in her thirties in good health. Material for sequencing was blood. This chain connects TRBV20-1 to TRBJ2-5; possibly TRBD1 for D (5 bases). The CDR3 loop is CSQTARETQYF. The CDR3 DNA is TGCAGCCAGACAGCTCGAGAGACCCAGTACTTC.